This TCR beta chain was found in a study of T cells in Graves' hyperthyroidism and ophthalmopathy. This clonotype came up many times. Its antigen remains unknown. This CDR3 is 17 amino acids long. V was cut by 1 base and J by 4 bases, with 23 bases left in between. CDR1 is GTSNPN and CDR2 is SVGIG in the germline V gene (reference sequence). Findings of the study overall: A model of 13 V-J features distinguished ophthalmopathy from stable hyperthyroidism.

Absent ophthalmopathy progression within 18 months defined stable Graves' hyperthyroidism. There were TCR beta CDR3 regions amplified from RNA transcripts. An initial round of RT-PCR targeting the TCR CDR3 relied on the HTBI primer set. TCRdb redid the calling of the multiplex PCR reads with MiXCR, one entry per CDR3 protein. The sample lists about 420,000 distinct CDR3 sequences; roughly 15% were seen once. The clonotype comes from a woman between 18 and 30 years old with Graves' hyperthyroidism. The chain employs TRBV30 and TRBJ2-7; D may be TRBD1 or TRBD2 (7 bases each). Sequenced input: blood. The CDR3 loop reads CAWSGRPRARGGYEQYF. DNA of the CDR3: TGTGCCTGGAGTGGACGACCCCGGGCCAGGGGGGGGTACGAGCAGTACTTC.